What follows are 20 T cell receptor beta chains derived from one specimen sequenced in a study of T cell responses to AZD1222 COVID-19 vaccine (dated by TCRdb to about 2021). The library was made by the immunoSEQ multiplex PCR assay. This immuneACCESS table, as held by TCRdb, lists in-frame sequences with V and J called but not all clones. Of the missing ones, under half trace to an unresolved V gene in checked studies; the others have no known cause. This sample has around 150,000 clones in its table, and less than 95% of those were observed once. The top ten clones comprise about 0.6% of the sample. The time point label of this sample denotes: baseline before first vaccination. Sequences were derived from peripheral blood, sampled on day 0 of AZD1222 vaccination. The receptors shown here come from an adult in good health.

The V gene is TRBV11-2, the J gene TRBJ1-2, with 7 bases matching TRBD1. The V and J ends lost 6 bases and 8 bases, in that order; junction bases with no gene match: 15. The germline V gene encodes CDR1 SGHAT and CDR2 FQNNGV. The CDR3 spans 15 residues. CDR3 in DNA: TGTGCCAGCAGTCCCCAGGGGGGGCAAGGGGGAGGCTACACCTTC. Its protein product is CASSPQGGQGGGYTF.

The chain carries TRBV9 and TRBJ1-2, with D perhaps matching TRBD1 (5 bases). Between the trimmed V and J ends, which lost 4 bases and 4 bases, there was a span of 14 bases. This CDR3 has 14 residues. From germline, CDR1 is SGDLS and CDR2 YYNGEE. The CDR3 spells CASSPTTESYGYTF. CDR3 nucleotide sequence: TGTGCCAGCAGCCCAACGACAGAATCCTATGGCTACACCTTC.

The CDR3 nucleotides read TGCAGCGTTGTGACCGGACACGGAGGGTATGGCTACACCTTC. It codes for CSVVTGHGGYGYTF. The rearrangement uses TRBV29-1 and TRBJ1-2, with D tentatively TRBD1 (5 bases). The CDR3 consists of 14 residues. Between the trimmed V and J ends, which lost 4 bases and 5 bases, there was a span of 17 bases. Germline CDR1 and CDR2: SQVTM and ANQGSEA.

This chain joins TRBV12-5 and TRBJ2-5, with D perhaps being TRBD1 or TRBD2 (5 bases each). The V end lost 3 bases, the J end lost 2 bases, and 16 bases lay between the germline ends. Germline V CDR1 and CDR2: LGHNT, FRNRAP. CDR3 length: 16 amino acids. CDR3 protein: CASGFLAGAGQETQYF. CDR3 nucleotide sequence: TGTGCTAGTGGTTTTCTGGCGGGTGCAGGGCAAGAGACCCAGTACTTC.

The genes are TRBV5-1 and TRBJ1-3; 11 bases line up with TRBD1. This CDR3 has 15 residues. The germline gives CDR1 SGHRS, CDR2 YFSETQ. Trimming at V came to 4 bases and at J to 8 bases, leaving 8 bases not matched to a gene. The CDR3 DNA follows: TGCGCCAGCAGCCAAGGGACAGGGGGAACGGACACCATATATTTT. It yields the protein CASSQGTGGTDTIYF.

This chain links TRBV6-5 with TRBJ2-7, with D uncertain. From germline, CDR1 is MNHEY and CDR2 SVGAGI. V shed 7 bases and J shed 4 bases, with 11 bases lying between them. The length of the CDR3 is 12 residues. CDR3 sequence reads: CASTPLGYEQYF. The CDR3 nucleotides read TGTGCCAGCACCCCTTTGGGATACGAGCAGTACTTC.

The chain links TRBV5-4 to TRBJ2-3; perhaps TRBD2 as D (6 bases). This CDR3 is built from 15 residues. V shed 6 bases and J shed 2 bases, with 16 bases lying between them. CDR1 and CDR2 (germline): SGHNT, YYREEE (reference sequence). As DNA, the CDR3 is TGTGCCAGCACCCCCTGGAGGGACCTCACAGATACGCAGTATTTT. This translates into CASTPWRDLTDTQYF. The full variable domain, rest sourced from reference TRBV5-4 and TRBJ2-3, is ETGVTQSPTHLIKTRGQQVTLRCSSQSGHNTVSWYQQALGQGPQFIFQYYREEENGRGNFPPRFSGLQFPNYSSELNVNALELDDSALYLCASTPWRDLTDTQYFGPGTRLTVL.

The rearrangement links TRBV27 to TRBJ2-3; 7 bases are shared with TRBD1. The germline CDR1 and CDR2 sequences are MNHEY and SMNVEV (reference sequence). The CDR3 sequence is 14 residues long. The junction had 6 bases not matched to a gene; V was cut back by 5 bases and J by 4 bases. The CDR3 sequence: CASSQTGIPDTQYF. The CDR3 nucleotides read TGTGCCAGCAGTCAGACAGGGATCCCAGATACGCAGTATTTT.

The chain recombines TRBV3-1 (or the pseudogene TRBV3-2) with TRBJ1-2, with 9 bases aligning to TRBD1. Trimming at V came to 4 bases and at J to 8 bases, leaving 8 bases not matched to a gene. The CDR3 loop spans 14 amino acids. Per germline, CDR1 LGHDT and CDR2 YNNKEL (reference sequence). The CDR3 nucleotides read TGTGCCAGCAGCCGCGGGACAGGGCTTCGGGGCTACACCTTC. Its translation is CASSRGTGLRGYTF.

The CDR3 sequence is CASSLWVTSTDTQYF. CDR3 sequence (DNA): TGTGCCAGCAGCTTGTGGGTCACTAGCACAGATACGCAGTATTTT. The chain carries TRBV5-4 and TRBJ2-3, with unresolved D. The ends were cut back, 1 base at V and 0 bases at J, with 9 bases in the middle. The CDR3 runs 15 residues. Germline V gene sequence: CDR1 SGHNT, CDR2 YYREEE (reference sequence). Filled out from reference TRBV5-4 and TRBJ2-3, the complete variable domain reads ETGVTQSPTHLIKTRGQQVTLRCSSQSGHNTVSWYQQALGQGPQFIFQYYREEENGRGNFPPRFSGLQFPNYSSELNVNALELDDSALYLCASSLWVTSTDTQYFGPGTRLTVL.

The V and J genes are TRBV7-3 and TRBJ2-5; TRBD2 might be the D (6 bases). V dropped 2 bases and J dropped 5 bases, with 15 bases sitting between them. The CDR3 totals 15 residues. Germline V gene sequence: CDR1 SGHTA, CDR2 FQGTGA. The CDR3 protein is CASSLGLALGETQYF. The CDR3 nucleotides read TGTGCCAGCAGCTTAGGGCTAGCGCTGGGGGAGACCCAGTACTTC.

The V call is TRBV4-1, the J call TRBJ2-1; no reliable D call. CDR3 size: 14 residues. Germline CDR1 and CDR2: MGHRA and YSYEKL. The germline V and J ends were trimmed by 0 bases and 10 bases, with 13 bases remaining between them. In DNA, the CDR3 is TGCGCCAGCAGCCAAGAATCGGCGACGGTAGAGCAGTTCTTC. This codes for CASSQESATVEQFF.

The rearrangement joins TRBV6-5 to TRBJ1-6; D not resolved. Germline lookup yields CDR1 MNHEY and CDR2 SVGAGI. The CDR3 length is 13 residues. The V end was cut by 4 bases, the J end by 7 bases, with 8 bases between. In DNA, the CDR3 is TGTGCCAGCAGTTTCGGACTGAATTCACCCCTCCACTTT. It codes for CASSFGLNSPLHF.

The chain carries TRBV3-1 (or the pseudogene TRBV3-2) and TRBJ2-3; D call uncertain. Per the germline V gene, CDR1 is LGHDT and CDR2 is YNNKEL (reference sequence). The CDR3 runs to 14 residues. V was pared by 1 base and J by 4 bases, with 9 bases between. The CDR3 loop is CASSQVEPSDTQYF. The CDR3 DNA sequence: TGTGCCAGCAGCCAAGTGGAACCTTCAGATACGCAGTATTTT.

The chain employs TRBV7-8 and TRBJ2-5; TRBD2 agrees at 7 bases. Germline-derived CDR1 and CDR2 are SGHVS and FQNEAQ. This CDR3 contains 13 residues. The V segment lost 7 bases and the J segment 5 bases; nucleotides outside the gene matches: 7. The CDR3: CASTSGTMETQYF. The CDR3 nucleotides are TGTGCCAGCACCTCCGGGACTATGGAGACCCAGTACTTC.

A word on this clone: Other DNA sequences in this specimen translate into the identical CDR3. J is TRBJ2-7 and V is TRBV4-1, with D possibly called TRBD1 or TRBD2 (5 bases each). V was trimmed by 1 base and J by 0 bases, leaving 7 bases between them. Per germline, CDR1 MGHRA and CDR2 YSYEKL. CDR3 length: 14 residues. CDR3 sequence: CASSQGGSSYEQYF. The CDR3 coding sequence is TGCGCCAGCAGCCAAGGGGGGAGCTCCTACGAGCAGTACTTC.

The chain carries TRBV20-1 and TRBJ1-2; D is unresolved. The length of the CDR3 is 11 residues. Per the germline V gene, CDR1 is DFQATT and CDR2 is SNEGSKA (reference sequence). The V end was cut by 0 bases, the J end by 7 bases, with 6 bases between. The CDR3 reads CSAREVRGYTF. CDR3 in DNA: TGCAGTGCTAGAGAGGTTCGTGGCTACACCTTC.

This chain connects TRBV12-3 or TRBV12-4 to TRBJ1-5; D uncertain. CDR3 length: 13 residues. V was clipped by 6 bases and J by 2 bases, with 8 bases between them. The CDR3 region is CASRAPGNQPQHF. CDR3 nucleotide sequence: TGTGCCAGCAGGGCCCCTGGCAATCAGCCCCAGCATTTT.

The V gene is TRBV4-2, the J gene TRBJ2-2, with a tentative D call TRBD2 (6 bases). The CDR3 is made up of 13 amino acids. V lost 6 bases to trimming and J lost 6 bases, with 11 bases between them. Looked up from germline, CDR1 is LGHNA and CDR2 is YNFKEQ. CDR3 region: CASSTSFSGELFF. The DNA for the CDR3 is TGTGCCAGCAGTACTAGCTTCTCCGGGGAGCTGTTTTTT.

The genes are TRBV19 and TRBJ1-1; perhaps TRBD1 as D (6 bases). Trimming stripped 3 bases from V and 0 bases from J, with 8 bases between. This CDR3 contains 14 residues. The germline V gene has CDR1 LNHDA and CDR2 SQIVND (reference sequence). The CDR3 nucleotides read TGTGCCAGTAGTATTGGACAGCTGAACACTGAAGCTTTCTTT. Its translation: CASSIGQLNTEAFF.